The T cell receptor (beta chain) described here comes from a study of T cells after posttransplantation cyclophosphamide. Here immunoSEQ multiplex PCR was the method, and the copy in TCRdb shows in-frame clones only, minus some. This set yields 35,000 to 45,000 clones and no singletons; the top ten hold approximately 2.4%. The CDR3 spans 15 residues. The germline V gene has CDR1 MNHNS and CDR2 SASEGT. V was pared by 5 bases and J by 3 bases, with 14 bases between. This clone occurred many times. The sequencing sample was made of PBMCs. The rearrangement joins TRBV6-1 to TRBJ1-5; D not certain. This receptor was taken from a man between 40 and 49 years old in good health, CMV-negative, and a related stem cell transplant donor. Written as DNA, the CDR3 is TGTGCCAGCAGTCTGACCCGGGTCCTCAATCAGCCCCAGCATTTT. Protein product: CASSLTRVLNQPQHF.